Here is one T cell receptor (beta chain) with its context. The sample comes from a study of blood T cells in healthy people across ages. Looked up from germline, CDR1 is WSHSY and CDR2 is SAAADI. The CDR3 has 15 residues. V lost 6 bases and J lost 6; bases outside the gene matches: 10. Combining a sample-barcoded 5' primer with a J-beta primer mix, a second PCR ran for roughly 7 to 11 cycles. Each CDR3 protein is one row after TCRdb ran MiXCR on the 5' RACE reads. This table holds about 640,000 distinct CDR3 sequences, around three fifths found once. The chain links TRBV10-2 to TRBJ2-2; 7 bases map to TRBD1. The sample consisted of blood. This receptor was obtained from a man aged 55 to 69 in good health. The CDR3 DNA sequence: TGCGCCAGCAGCCAAAGTAGACAGGGCGCCGGGGAGCTGTTTTTT. Protein: CASSQSRQGAGELFF.